This TCR beta chain was documented in a study of blood T cell repertoires in COVID-19. Study overall: Collection of acute and convalescent COVID-19 samples took place in the United States, Italy and Spain. Sources were T cells, B-cell-depleted T cells, or PBMCs; the material itself was cDNA or gDNA.

Original analysis: From reference gene primer amplification, estimates of nucleated cell counts were derived. Clones were read by immunoSEQ multiplex PCR, and TCRdb kept only the in-frame ones, dropping some. D and trimming come from the DNA, and the V and J calls and clone size come from that table. This table holds fewer than 150,000 clones, around three quarters found once. This clone was picked up a small number of times. The junction had 5 bases not matched to a gene; V was cut back by 5 bases and J by 1 base. This CDR3 comprises 15 residues. CDR1 and CDR2 (germline): SGHRS, YFSETQ. Sequencing input: peripheral blood. This receptor was taken from a human donor in a cohort sampled during active COVID-19. The chain links TRBV5-1 to TRBJ2-2; 7 bases line up with TRBD1. CDR3: CASRYDRVNTGELFF. The CDR3, as DNA: TGCGCCAGCAGATACGACAGGGTGAACACCGGGGAGCTGTTTTTT. Supplemented by reference TRBV5-1 and TRBJ2-2, the full variable domain reads KAGVTQTPRYLIKTRGQQVTLSCSPISGHRSVSWYQQTPGQGLQFLFEYFSETQRNKGNFPGRFSGRQFSNSRSEMNVSTLELGDSALYLCASRYDRVNTGELFFGEGSRLTVL.